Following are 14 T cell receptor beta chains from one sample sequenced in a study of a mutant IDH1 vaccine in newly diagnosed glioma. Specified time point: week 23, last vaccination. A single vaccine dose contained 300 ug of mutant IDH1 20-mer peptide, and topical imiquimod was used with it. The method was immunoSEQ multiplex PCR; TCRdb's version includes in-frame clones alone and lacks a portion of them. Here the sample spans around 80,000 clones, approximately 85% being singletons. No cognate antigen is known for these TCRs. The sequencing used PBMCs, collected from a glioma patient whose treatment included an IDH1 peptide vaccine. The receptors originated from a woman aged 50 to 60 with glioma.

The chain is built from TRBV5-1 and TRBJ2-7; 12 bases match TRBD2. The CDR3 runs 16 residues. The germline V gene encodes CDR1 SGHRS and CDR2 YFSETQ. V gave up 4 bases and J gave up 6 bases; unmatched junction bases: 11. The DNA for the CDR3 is TGCGCCAGCAGCACAACCGGGACTAGCGGGTCAGGCGAGCAGTACTTC. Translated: CASSTTGTSGSGEQYF. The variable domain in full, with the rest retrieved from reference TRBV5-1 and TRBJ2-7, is KAGVTQTPRYLIKTRGQQVTLSCSPISGHRSVSWYQQTPGQGLQFLFEYFSETQRNKGNFPGRFSGRQFSNSRSEMNVSTLELGDSALYLCASSTTGTSGSGEQYFGPGTRLTVT.

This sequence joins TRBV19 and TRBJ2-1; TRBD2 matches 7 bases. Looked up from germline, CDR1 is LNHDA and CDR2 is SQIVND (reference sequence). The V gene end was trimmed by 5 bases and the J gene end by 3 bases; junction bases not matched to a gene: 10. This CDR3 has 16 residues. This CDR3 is CASSLWGGNHYNEQFF. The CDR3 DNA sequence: TGTGCCAGTAGTCTATGGGGGGGTAACCACTACAATGAGCAGTTCTTC.

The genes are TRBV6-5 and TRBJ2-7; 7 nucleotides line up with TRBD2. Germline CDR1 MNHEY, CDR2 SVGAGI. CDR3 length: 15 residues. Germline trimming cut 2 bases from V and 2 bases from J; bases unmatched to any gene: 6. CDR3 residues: CASSYGRAGPYEQYF. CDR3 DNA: TGTGCCAGCAGTTACGGGAGGGCGGGACCCTACGAGCAGTACTTC.

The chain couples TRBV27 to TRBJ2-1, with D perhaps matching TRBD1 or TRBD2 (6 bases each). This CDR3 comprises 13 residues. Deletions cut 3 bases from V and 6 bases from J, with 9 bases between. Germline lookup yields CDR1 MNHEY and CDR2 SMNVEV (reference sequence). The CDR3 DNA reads TGTGCCAGCAGTTTTGGGGGGCGCAATGAGCAGTTCTTC. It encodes CASSFGGRNEQFF.

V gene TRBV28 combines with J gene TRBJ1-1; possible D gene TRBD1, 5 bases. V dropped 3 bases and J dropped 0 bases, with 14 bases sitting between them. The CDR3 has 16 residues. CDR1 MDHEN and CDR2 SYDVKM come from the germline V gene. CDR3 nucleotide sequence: TGTGCCAGCAGTTTGGAGATGACAGAAATGAACACTGAAGCTTTCTTT. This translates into CASSLEMTEMNTEAFF.

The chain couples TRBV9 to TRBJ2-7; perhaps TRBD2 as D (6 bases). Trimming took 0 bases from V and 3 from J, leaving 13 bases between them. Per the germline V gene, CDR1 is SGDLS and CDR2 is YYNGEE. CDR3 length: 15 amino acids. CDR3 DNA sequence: TGTGCCAGCAGCGTAGCTCCGGGACTCCTCTACGAGCAGTACTTC. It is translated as CASSVAPGLLYEQYF.

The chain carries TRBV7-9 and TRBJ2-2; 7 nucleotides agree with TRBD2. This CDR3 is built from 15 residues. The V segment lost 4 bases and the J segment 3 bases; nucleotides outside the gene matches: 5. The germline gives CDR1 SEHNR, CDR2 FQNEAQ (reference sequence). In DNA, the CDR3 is TGTGCCAGCAGCTCCGGGACTACCCACACCGGGGAGCTGTTTTTT. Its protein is CASSSGTTHTGELFF.

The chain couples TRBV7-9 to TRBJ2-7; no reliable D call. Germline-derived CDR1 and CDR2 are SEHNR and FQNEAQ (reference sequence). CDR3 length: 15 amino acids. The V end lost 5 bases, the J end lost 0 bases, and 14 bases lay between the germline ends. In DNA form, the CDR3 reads TGTGCCAGCAGCCCCTCGGGTAGGAGCTCCTACGAGCAGTACTTC. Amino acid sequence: CASSPSGRSSYEQYF. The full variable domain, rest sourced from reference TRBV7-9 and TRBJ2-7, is DTGVSQNPRHKITKRGQNVTFRCDPISEHNRLYWYRQTLGQGPEFLTYFQNEAQLEKSRLLSDRFSAERPKGSFSTLEIQRTEQGDSAMYLCASSPSGRSSYEQYFGPGTRLTVT.

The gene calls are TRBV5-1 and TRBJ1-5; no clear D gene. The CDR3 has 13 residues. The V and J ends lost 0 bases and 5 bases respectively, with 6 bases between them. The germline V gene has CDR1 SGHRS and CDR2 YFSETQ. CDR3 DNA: TGCGCCAGCAGCTTGGAACCTTATCAGCCCCAGCATTTT. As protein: CASSLEPYQPQHF.

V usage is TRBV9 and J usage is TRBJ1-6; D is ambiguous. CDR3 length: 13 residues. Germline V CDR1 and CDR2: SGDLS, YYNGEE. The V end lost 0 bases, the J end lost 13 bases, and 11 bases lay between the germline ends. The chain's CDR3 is CASSVGTGSPLHF. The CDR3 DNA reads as TGTGCCAGCAGCGTAGGTACCGGTTCTCCCCTCCACTTT.

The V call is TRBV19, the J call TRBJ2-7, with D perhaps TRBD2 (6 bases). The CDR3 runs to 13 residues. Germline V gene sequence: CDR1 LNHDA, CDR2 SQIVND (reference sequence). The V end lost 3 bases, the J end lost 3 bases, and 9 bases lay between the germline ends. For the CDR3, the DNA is TGTGCCAGTAGTATGACCGGGGGCTACGAGCAGTACTTC. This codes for CASSMTGGYEQYF.

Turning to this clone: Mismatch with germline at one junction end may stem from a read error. CDR3 DNA: TGTGCCAGCAGCTTGCTGGGCGGGGGGGATAGGTTC. Protein: CASSLLGGGDRF. This chain links TRBV5-5 with TRBJ2-7, with 9 bases aligning to TRBD2. The CDR3 has 12 amino acids. CDR1 is SGHKS, CDR2 YYEKEE, per germline (reference sequence).

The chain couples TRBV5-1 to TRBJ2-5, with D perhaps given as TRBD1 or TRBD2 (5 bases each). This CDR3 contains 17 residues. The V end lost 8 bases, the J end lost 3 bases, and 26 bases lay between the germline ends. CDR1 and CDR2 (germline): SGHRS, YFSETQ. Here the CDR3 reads CARGPRGEESGEETQYF. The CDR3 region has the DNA TGCGCCAGAGGGCCCCGGGGCGAAGAATCTGGTGAAGAGACCCAGTACTTC.

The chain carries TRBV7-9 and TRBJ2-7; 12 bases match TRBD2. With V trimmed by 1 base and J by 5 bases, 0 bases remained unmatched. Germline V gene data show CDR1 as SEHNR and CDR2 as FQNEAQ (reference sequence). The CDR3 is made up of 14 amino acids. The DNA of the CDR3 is TGTGCCAGCAGCTTAGGACTAGCGGGAGACGAGCAGTACTTC. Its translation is CASSLGLAGDEQYF.